This passage covers 12 T cell receptor beta chains from one sample sequenced in a study of blood T cell repertoires in COVID-19. Sequencing used immunoSEQ multiplex PCR; TCRdb keeps in-frame clones, though not all of them. The data contain under 150,000 clones, 85% to 90% of them seen just once; the ten biggest clones take up 2% to 2.5%. The sample taken for sequencing was peripheral blood. These TCRs come from a human donor in a cohort sampled during active COVID-19.

The chain has TRBV5-6 and TRBJ2-7; 9 positions match TRBD2. The V gene's germline CDR1 is SGHDT and CDR2 YYEEEE. Trimming took 3 bases from V and 6 from J; bases not matched to a gene: 7. The CDR3 has 14 amino acids. The CDR3 here is CASSSSGGSSEQYF. In DNA form, the CDR3 reads TGTGCCAGCAGCTCGAGCGGGGGGAGCTCCGAGCAGTACTTC.

This sequence joins TRBV6-5 and TRBJ2-6; weak D call: TRBD2 (5 bases). Deletions cut 4 bases from V and 0 bases from J, with 7 bases between. Germline lookup yields CDR1 MNHEY and CDR2 SVGAGI. The CDR3 is made up of 15 amino acids. CDR3 sequence: CASSSLDSGANVLTF. The CDR3 coding sequence is TGTGCCAGCAGTTCACTAGACTCTGGGGCCAACGTCCTGACTTTC.

In this sample, this clone turned up once. The chain employs TRBV9 and TRBJ1-6, with D perhaps matching TRBD1 (5 bases). The germline CDR1 and CDR2 sequences are SGDLS and YYNGEE. Trimming stripped 0 bases from V and 7 bases from J, with 14 bases between. The CDR3 contains 16 residues. In DNA form, the CDR3 reads TGTGCCAGCAGCGTAGGAGGAACAGGAAAGAATTCACCCCTCCACTTT. Translated, it gives CASSVGGTGKNSPLHF.

The V gene is TRBV21-1, the J gene TRBJ1-5. TRBV21-1 is a pseudogene. The CDR3 consists of 16 residues. The CDR3 nucleotides are TGTGCCAGCAGCAATATATTCGGGATAAGCAATCAGCCCCAGCATTTT. Encoded protein: CASSNIFGISNQPQHF.

The rearrangement uses TRBV25-1 and TRBJ1-4; TRBD1 is a possible D gene (6 bases). Deletions cut 0 bases from V and 5 bases from J, with 13 bases between. In germline, CDR1 is MGHDK, CDR2 SYGVNS. The CDR3 loop spans 16 amino acids. DNA of the CDR3: TGTGCCAGCAGTGAATATAGAACAGGGAACAATGAAAAACTGTTTTTT. Its protein product is CASSEYRTGNNEKLFF.

The V call is TRBV19, the J call TRBJ2-3; 7 positions agree with TRBD1. This CDR3 region has 12 residues. V was clipped by 10 bases and J by 3 bases; unmatched bases: 4. CDR1 is LNHDA and CDR2 is SQIVND in the germline V gene (reference sequence). This CDR3 reads CATSQGTDTQYF. The CDR3 nucleotides read TGTGCCACATCACAGGGGACAGATACGCAGTATTTT.

The V and J genes are TRBV3-1 (or the pseudogene TRBV3-2) and TRBJ2-7; 11 positions agree with TRBD1. In germline, CDR1 is LGHDT, CDR2 YNNKEL (reference sequence). The V segment lost 6 bases and the J segment 1 base; nucleotides outside the gene matches: 5. CDR3 length: 15 residues. The CDR3: CASSPGQGASYEQYF. In nucleotides, the CDR3 is TGTGCCAGCAGTCCCGGACAGGGGGCGTCCTACGAGCAGTACTTC.

The chain recombines TRBV4-3 with TRBJ1-6; a possible D gene is TRBD1 (5 bases). Trimming pared 4 bases from V and 14 bases from J, leaving 30 bases between. Germline assignment: CDR1 LGHNA and CDR2 YSLEER. CDR3 length: 18 amino acids. As DNA, the CDR3 is TGCGCCAGCAGCCCCCGGCAGGGAACGGGGGTTGCCTGGAGCACCCTCCACTTT. It encodes CASSPRQGTGVAWSTLHF.

V and J are TRBV28 and TRBJ1-2; maybe TRBD1 (5 bases). Germline V gene sequence: CDR1 MDHEN, CDR2 SYDVKM. There are 12 residues in the CDR3. V was cut by 3 bases and J by 8 bases, with 10 bases left in between. The CDR3 spells CASSFRVGGYTF. The CDR3 DNA reads as TGTGCCAGCAGTTTCAGGGTCGGAGGCTACACCTTC.

V usage is TRBV24-1 and J usage is TRBJ2-3; 9 bases agree with TRBD2. This CDR3 region has 14 residues. Germline CDR1 is KGHDR and CDR2 is SFDVKD. Unmatched junction bases numbered 2, after V lost 4 bases and J lost 4 bases. In nucleotides, the CDR3 is TGTGCCACCAGTGAGGCGGGAGGGCCAGATACGCAGTATTTT. This gives the protein CATSEAGGPDTQYF.

The rearrangement uses TRBV5-8 and TRBJ1-5, with 8 bases fitting TRBD1. Trimming removed 4 bases from V and 3 bases from J; junction bases left unmatched: 6. The germline gives CDR1 SGHTS, CDR2 YDEGEE. The CDR3 loop spans 15 amino acids. The CDR3 protein is CASSLGQGDNQPQHF. The DNA of the CDR3 is TGTGCCAGCAGCCTTGGACAGGGTGACAATCAGCCCCAGCATTTT.

Remarks on this clone: At one of its ends the junction is not consistent with the germline gene, which may arise from a read error. The chain carries TRBV5-4 and TRBJ2-7; 12 bases match TRBD2. CDR1 is SGHNT and CDR2 is YYREEE in the germline V gene (reference sequence). The CDR3 loop spans 14 amino acids. The CDR3 spells CASSLDLAGGPTRF. The CDR3 DNA sequence: TGTGCCAGCAGCTTGGATCTAGCGGGGGGGCCTACCCGCTTC.